The T cell receptor beta chain under discussion was sequenced for a study of CXCR3-negative and CXCR3-positive naive CD8 T cells. At the level of the study: The libraries yielded 110 million to 150 million TRB reads, about 1.5 +/- 0.3 million each. Study-level results: Partly lower CXCR3 expression followed cryopreservation, and most assays relied on fresh PBMCs. In both naive subsets diversity was comparably high, whereas memory CD8+ cells showed much lower diversity. CXCR3-negative naive cells had less hydrophobic TRB CDR3s than did CXCR3-positive naive cells.

In regard to this clonotype: Its antigen is still unknown.

Libraries of TRB cDNA were made by 5' RACE and carried UMIs. TCRdb reanalyzed the 5' RACE reads, giving one entry per CDR3 protein sequence and no DNA. This sample contains some 150,000 distinct CDR3 sequences. This CDR3 has 14 amino acids. Germline-derived CDR1 and CDR2 are MDHEN and SYDVKM. Definition of naive CD8+ T cells rested on a CD45RO-CCR7+CD27+CD95- profile. V gene TRBV28 combines with J gene TRBJ2-1; TCRdb's D call of TRBD1 is untestable without DNA. This TCR was sampled from a human donor in good health. Some clones in this sample may be carry-over from other donors' samples. The specimen was naive CXCR3+ CD8+ T cells from blood. Subset defined: CD45RO-CCR7+CD27+CD95- naive CD8+ T cells expressing CXCR3 (TNR3+). CDR3 amino acids: CASQADTYYNEQFF.